One sample yielded the 12 T cell receptor beta chains listed below, sequenced in a study of tumor-infiltrating lymphocytes in primary liver carcinoma. Extraction also yielded germline DNA, while blood RNA was obtained from unsorted whole blood. Production of TCR beta cDNA used about 500 ng total RNA together with a constant-region primer. Three nested multiplex PCR rounds of slightly modified ARM-PCR generated TCR beta libraries. Forward primers for TRBV1-TRBV30 and a C-beta reverse primer served the first two PCR rounds, at roughly 10 cycles each. TCRdb redid the calling of the multiplex PCR reads with MiXCR, one entry per CDR3 protein. The sample records around 330,000 distinct CDR3 sequences, 45% to 70% being singletons. The sequenced material came from peripheral blood. Receptors were obtained from a woman aged 25 to 39 with primary liver carcinoma and hepatitis B virus infection.

This clonotype was recorded many times. At one end, the junction sequence differs from germline, possibly due to a read error. This sequence joins TRBV6-5 and TRBJ2-7; TRBD1 agrees at 10 bases. The CDR3 is made up of 14 amino acids. Germline lookup yields CDR1 MNHEY and CDR2 SVGAGI. CDR3 nucleotide sequence: TGCGCCAGCAGCCCCGGACAGGGGGCCTACGAGCAGTACTTC. Amino acid sequence: CASSPGQGAYEQYF.

Worth noting for this clonotype: A read error is possible here, since a much larger clone lies one base away. The V and J genes are TRBV29-1 and TRBJ2-7; 9 bases match TRBD2. The germline CDR1 and CDR2 sequences are SQVTM and ANQGSEA. J was trimmed by 1 base and V by 7 bases; bases with no gene match: 8. The CDR3 length is 14 residues. The DNA for the CDR3 is TGCAGCGCCCTGGGTAGCGGGAGATCCTACGAGCAGTACTTC. Protein sequence: CSALGSGRSYEQYF.

This clonotype appeared many times. The V call is TRBV4-1, the J call TRBJ2-7, with D perhaps matching TRBD1 or TRBD2 (5 bases each). CDR1 and CDR2 from the germline V gene are MGHRA and YSYEKL. The ends were cut back, 0 bases at V and 2 bases at J, with 23 bases in the middle. The CDR3 has 19 residues. This CDR3 is CASSQDLVGADWGPYEQYF. DNA for the CDR3: TGCGCCAGCAGCCAAGATCTAGTCGGAGCGGACTGGGGCCCCTACGAGCAGTACTTC.

This rearrangement joins TRBV6-1 to TRBJ1-5; D is perhaps TRBD1 (6 bases). Germline V gene data show CDR1 as MNHNS and CDR2 as SASEGT. V was shortened by 4 bases and J by 2 bases, with 12 bases between the two germline ends. The CDR3 loop spans 15 amino acids. CDR3 residues: CASSVTGMRNQPQHF. Here the CDR3 DNA reads TGTGCCAGCAGTGTTACAGGGATGCGCAATCAGCCCCAGCATTTT.

As concerns this clonotype: One junction end does not reproduce the germline sequence, and a read error may be involved. The J gene is TRBJ1-3, the V gene TRBV11-2, with D possibly matching TRBD1 (5 bases). In germline, CDR1 is SGHAT, CDR2 FQNNGV. The CDR3 has 17 residues. The chain's CDR3 is CASGPQIGGGYGNTIYF. Written as DNA, the CDR3 is TGTGCCAGCGGCCCCCAAATCGGGGGAGGATATGGAAACACTATATATTTT.

The chain employs TRBV24-1 and TRBJ2-5; D perhaps matches TRBD1 (6 bases). The length of the CDR3 is 14 residues. With 2 bases removed from V and 9 bases from J, the gap between germline ends came to 15 bases. In germline, CDR1 is KGHDR, CDR2 SFDVKD. In DNA form, the CDR3 reads TGTGCCACCAGTGATTCAGGGGTTCTTGAGGCCCAGTACTTC. Translating it yields CATSDSGVLEAQYF.

Details on this clonotype: Mismatch with germline at one junction end may stem from a read error. The genes are TRBV5-5 and TRBJ2-1, with a weak D call TRBD2 (5 bases). Germline CDR1 SGHKS, CDR2 YYEKEE (reference sequence). The CDR3 totals 13 residues. This CDR3 is CASSEDFYNEQFF. CDR3 nucleotide sequence: TGTGCCAGCAGCGAGGACTTTTACAACGAGCAGTTCTTC.

Concerning this clonotype: The conserved final phenylalanine or tryptophan is absent from the CDR3, which likely points to a read error. The gene calls are TRBV7-8 and TRBJ1-1, with D possibly matching TRBD1 (5 bases). CDR1 and CDR2 from the germline V gene are SGHVS and FQNEAQ. The CDR3 spans 15 residues. V gave up 0 bases and J gave up 5 bases, with 13 bases separating them. As DNA, the CDR3 is TGTGCCAGCAGCTTAGCAGAGGGGACTTGGACTGAAGCTTTCATT. Translation: CASSLAEGTWTEAFI.

As regards this clonotype: This may be a read error, as it is one base from a much larger clone. CDR3 coding DNA: TGTGCCAGCAGCGTGACTAGCGGACCCACAGATACGCAGCATTTT. Amino acids: CASSVTSGPTDTQHF. The chain has TRBV4-2 and TRBJ2-3; no definite D call. The tail of the sequence fits TRBJ1-5 better, so the J call may be wrong. The CDR3 is made up of 15 amino acids. Looked up from germline, CDR1 is LGHNA and CDR2 is YNFKEQ.

This clonotype was counted once. The junction and the germline gene differ at one end; a read error may be behind it. The chain uses TRBV11-2 and TRBJ2-3, with 11 bases that match TRBD2. The V gene's germline CDR1 is SGHAT and CDR2 FQNNGV. The CDR3 sequence is 15 residues long. The CDR3 reads CASSHTSGSVDTQYF. The CDR3 DNA reads as TGTGCCAGCAGCCATACTAGCGGGAGTGTAGATACGCAATATTTT.

As to this clonotype: A read error is possible here, since a much larger clone lies one base away. The J gene is TRBJ2-3, the V gene TRBV12-3 or TRBV12-4; 7 nucleotides match TRBD1. The trim removed 4 bases at V and 5 bases at J, leaving 12 bases unmatched. CDR3 length: 16 residues. The DNA of the CDR3 is TGTGCCAGCAGTTCACAGGGGTCCCGGTGGGTAGATACGCAGTATTTT. Encoded protein: CASSSQGSRWVDTQYF.

The chain recombines TRBV5-4 with TRBJ2-7, with D possibly matching TRBD1 (5 bases). Germline-derived CDR1 and CDR2 are SGHNT and YYREEE (reference sequence). V was cut by 0 bases and J by 6 bases, with 13 bases left in between. The CDR3 totals 14 residues. CDR3 nucleotides: TGTGCCAGCAGCTTGGAGACAGCAGCGTCCGAGCAGTACTTC. This gives the protein CASSLETAASEQYF.